This T cell receptor beta chain was documented in a study of T-cell memory formation after mild COVID-19. Study-wide findings and caveats: Most CD4+ clones that shrank were in CM and EM, while CD8+ ones turned up in EMRA. Clones contracting across day 15 to 85 had a balanced CD4/CD8 profile; later expanding clones leaned CD4+.

Sample barcodes and UMIs were carried by the TCR alpha and TCR beta cDNA libraries that 5'RACE generated with constant-segment primers. TCRdb reanalysed the 5' RACE reads using MiXCR and keeps one entry per CDR3 protein. The sample lists about half a million distinct CDR3 sequences, 18% occurring once. Of note for this clonotype: Antigen specificity is unknown.

Germline loops: CDR1 DFQATT, CDR2 SNEGSKA (reference sequence). This CDR3 has 12 residues. Sequencing was carried out using PBMCs or a T cell subset sorted from them (not recorded which). This receptor was identified in an adult woman who had mild COVID-19 (a few samples of this study predate the infection). Cell type and time point are not known. The chain couples TRBV20-1 to TRBJ1-4; 9 bases match TRBD1. The chain's CDR3 is CSDGTGNEKLFF. The CDR3, as DNA: TGCAGCGACGGGACAGGGAATGAAAAACTGTTTTTT.